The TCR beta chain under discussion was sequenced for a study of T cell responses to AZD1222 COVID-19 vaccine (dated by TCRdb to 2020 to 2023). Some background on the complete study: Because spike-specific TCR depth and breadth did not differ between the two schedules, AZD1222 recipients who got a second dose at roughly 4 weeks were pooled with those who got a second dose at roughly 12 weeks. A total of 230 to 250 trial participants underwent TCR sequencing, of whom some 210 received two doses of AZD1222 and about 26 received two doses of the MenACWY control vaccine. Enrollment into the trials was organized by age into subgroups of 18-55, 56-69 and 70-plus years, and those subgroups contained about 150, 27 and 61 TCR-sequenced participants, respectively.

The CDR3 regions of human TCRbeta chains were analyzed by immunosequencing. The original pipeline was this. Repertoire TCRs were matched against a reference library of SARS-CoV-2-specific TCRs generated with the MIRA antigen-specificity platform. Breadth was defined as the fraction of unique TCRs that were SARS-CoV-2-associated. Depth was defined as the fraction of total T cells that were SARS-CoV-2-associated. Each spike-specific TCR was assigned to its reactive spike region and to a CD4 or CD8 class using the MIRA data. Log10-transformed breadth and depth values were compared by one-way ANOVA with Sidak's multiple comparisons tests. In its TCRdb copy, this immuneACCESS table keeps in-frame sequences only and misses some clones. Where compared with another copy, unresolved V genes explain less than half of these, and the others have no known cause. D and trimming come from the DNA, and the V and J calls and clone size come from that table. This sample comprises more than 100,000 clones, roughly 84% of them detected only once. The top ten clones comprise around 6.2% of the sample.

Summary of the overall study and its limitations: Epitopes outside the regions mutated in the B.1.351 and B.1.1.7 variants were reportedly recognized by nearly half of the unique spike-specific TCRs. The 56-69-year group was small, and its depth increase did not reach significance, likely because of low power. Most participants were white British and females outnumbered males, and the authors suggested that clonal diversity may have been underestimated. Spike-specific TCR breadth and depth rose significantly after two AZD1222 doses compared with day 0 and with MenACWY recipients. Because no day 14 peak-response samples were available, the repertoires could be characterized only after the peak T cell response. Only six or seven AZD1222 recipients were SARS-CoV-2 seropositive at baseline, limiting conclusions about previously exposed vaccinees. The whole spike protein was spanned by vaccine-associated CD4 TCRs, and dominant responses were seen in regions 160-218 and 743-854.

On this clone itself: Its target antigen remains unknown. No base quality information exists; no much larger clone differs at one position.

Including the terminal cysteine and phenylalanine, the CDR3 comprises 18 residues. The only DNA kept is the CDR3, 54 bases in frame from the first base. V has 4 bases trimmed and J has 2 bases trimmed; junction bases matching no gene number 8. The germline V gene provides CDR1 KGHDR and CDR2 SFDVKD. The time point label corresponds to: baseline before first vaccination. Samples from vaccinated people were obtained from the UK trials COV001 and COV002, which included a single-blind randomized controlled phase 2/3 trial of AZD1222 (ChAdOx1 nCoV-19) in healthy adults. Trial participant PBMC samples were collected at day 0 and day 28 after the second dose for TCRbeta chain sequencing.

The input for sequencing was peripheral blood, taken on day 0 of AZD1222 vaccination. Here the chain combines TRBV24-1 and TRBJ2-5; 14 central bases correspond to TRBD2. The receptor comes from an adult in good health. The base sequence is TGTGCCACCAGTGACCCCTACGGGACTAGCGGGGGACAAGAGACCCAGTACTTC. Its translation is CATSDPYGTSGGQETQYF.